The 9 T cell receptor beta chains reported below all come from one sample, sequenced in a study of T cells expressing NK-cell markers. TCRdb processed the 5' RACE reads again and assigns one entry to each CDR3 protein, with no DNA. The sample table sets out 450,000 to 600,000 distinct CDR3 sequences. The source material was blood T cells: a sorted CD56 or NKG2C T cell subset, CD4+ or CD8+ T cells, or bulk PBMC T cells (not recorded which). Every receptor here comes from a man between 18 and 35 years old in good health.

V usage is TRBV20-1 and J usage is TRBJ2-4. Germline CDR1 reads DFQATT; CDR2 reads SNEGSKA (reference sequence). The CDR3 spans 15 residues. The CDR3 region is CSAPFVFLAKNIQYF.

V usage is TRBV5-5 and J usage is TRBJ2-4; TCRdb proposes TRBD2, but this gene call is untestable without DNA. Germline V lookup: CDR1 SGHKS, CDR2 YYEKEE (reference sequence). The CDR3 extends over 17 amino acids. The CDR3 region is CASSFAYGPLAKNIQYF.

The rearrangement links TRBV20-1 to TRBJ2-1; TCRdb's D call of TRBD1 is untestable without DNA. Germline-derived CDR1 and CDR2 are DFQATT and SNEGSKA (reference sequence). This CDR3 has 14 residues. The CDR3 loop is CSATPGGVYNEQFF.

The chain links TRBV5-1 to TRBJ2-1; TCRdb returns TRBD2, unconfirmable since there is no DNA. Germline lookup yields CDR1 SGHRS and CDR2 YFSETQ. The CDR3 has 20 residues. The CDR3 here is CASRTSGTSAFRLSYNEQFF.

The V call is TRBV28, the J call TRBJ2-3; TCRdb's D call, TRBD1, is unchecked because there is no DNA. Germline V gene data show CDR1 as MDHEN and CDR2 as SYDVKM. The CDR3 runs to 14 residues. The chain's CDR3 is CASNERQRTDTQYF.

This rearrangement joins TRBV7-6 to TRBJ2-2; the TRBD1 assignment by TCRdb is unverifiable without DNA. The CDR3 totals 14 residues. Germline V gene sequence: CDR1 SGHVS, CDR2 FNYEAQ. CDR3: CASSQQTGHGELFF. Together with reference TRBV7-6 and TRBJ2-2, the CDR3 gives the full variable domain: GAGVSQSPRYKVTKRGQDVALRCDPISGHVSLYWYRQALGQGPEFLTYFNYEAQQDKSGLPNDRFSAERPEGSISTLTIQRTEQRDSAMYRCASSQQTGHGELFFGEGSRLTVL.

This rearrangement joins TRBV11-2 to TRBJ2-2; TCRdb proposes TRBD1, but this gene call is untestable without DNA. Germline V gene data show CDR1 as SGHAT and CDR2 as FQNNGV. The CDR3 sequence is 15 residues long. This CDR3 reads CASSFGTGHTGELFF.

The V gene is TRBV9, the J gene TRBJ2-7; TCRdb reports TRBD2, a call that lacks DNA to check it against. The CDR3 has 13 residues. Germline assignment: CDR1 SGDLS and CDR2 YYNGEE. The CDR3 here is CASGESPHYEQYF.

The chain employs TRBV13 and TRBJ1-2; TCRdb proposes TRBD1, but this gene call is untestable without DNA. CDR1 and CDR2 from the germline V gene are PRHDT and FYEKMQ (reference sequence). The CDR3 extends over 15 amino acids. CDR3 protein: CASSPGTERVYGYTF.